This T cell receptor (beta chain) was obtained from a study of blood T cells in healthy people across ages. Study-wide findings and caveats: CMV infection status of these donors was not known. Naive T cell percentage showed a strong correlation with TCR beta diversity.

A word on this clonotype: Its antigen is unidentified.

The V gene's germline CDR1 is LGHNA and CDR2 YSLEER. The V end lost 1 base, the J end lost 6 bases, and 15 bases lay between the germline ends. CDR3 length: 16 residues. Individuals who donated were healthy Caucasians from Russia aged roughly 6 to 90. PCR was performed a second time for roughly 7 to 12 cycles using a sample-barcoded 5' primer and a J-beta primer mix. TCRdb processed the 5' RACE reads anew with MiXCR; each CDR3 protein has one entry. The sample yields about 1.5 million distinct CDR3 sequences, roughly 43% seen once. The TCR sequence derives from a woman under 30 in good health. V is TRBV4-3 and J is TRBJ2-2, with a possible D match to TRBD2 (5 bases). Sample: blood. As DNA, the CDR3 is TGCGCCAGCAGCCAAGTTAGAGGGAGCTTTCCCGGGGAGCTGTTTTTT. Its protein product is CASSQVRGSFPGELFF.